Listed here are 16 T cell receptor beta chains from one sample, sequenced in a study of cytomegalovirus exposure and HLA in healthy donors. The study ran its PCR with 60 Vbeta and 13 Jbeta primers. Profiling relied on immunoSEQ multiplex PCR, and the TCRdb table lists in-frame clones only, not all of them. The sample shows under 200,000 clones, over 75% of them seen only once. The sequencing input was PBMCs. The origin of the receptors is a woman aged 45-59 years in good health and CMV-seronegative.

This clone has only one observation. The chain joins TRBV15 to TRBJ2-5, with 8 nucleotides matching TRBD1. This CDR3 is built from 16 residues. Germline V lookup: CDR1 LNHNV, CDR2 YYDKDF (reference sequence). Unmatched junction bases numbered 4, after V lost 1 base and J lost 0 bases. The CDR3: CATSRARTGYQETQYF. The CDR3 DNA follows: TGTGCCACCAGCAGAGCGCGGACAGGGTACCAAGAGACCCAGTACTTC.

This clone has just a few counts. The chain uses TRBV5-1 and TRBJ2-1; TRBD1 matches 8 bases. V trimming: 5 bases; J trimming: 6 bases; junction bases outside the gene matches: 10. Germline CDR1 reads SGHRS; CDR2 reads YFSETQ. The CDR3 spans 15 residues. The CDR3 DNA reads TGCGCCAGCAGAAAAGGACAGGGTAGGGGCAATGAGCAGTTCTTC. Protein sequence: CASRKGQGRGNEQFF.

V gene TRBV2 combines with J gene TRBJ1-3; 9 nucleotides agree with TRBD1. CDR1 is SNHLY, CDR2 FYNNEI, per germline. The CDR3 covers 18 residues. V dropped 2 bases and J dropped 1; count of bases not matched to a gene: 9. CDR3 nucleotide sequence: TGTGCCAGCAGTGAATCGGACGCGACAGGGGGATCTGGAAACACCATATATTTT. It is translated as CASSESDATGGSGNTIYF. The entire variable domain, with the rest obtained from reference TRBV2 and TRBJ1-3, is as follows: EPEVTQTPSHQVTQMGQEVILRCVPISNHLYFYWYRQILGQKVEFLVSFYNNEISEKSEIFDDQFSVERPDGSNFTLKIRSTKLEDSAMYFCASSESDATGGSGNTIYFGEGSWLTVV.

The CDR3 here is CASTGASGDYEQYF. Written as DNA, the CDR3 is TGCGCCAGTACCGGGGCTAGCGGAGACTACGAGCAGTACTTC. The rearrangement uses TRBV5-1 and TRBJ2-7; 7 nucleotides agree with TRBD2. Germline V gene lookup returns CDR1 SGHRS and CDR2 YFSETQ. The trim removed 8 bases at V and 3 bases at J, leaving 11 bases unmatched. The CDR3 runs to 14 residues.

The CDR3 loop reads CASSLAGWAEGETQYF. CDR3 coding DNA: TGCGCCAGCAGCTTGGCCGGTTGGGCAGAGGGAGAGACCCAGTACTTC. The chain is built from TRBV5-1 and TRBJ2-5; possible D gene TRBD2, 5 bases. Germline loops: CDR1 SGHRS, CDR2 YFSETQ. The ends were cut back, 0 bases at V and 4 bases at J, with 16 bases in the middle. The CDR3 has 16 amino acids.

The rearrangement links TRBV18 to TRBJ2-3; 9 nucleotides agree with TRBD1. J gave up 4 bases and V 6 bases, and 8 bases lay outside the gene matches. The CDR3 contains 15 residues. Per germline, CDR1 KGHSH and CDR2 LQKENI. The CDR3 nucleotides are TGTGCCAGCTCCCCTGGCACAGGGGGCCCAGATACGCAGTATTTT. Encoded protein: CASSPGTGGPDTQYF.

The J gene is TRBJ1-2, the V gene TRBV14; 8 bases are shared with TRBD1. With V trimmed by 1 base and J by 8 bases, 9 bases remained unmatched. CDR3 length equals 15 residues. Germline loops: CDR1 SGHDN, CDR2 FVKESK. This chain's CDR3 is CASSQGRTGLYGYTF. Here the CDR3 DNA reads TGTGCCAGCAGCCAAGGGAGGACAGGGCTGTACGGCTACACCTTC.

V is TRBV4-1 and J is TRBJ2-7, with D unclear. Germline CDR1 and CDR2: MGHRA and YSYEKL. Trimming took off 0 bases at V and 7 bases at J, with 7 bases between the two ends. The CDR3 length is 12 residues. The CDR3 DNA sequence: TGCGCCAGCAGCCAAGATAGTGGTGAGCAGTACTTC. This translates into CASSQDSGEQYF.

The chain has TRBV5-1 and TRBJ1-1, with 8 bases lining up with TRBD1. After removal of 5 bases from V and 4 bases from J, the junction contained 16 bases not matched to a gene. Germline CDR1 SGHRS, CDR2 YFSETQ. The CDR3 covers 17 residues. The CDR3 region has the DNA TGCGCCAGCAGTCGACAGGGGCCGAGCGGTCCAAGCACTGAAGCTTTCTTT. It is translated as CASSRQGPSGPSTEAFF.

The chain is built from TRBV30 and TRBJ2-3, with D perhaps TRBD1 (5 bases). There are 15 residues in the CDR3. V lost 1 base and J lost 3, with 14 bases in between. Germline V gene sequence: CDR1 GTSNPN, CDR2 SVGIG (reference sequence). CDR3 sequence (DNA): TGTGCCTGGAGTGATCAGGGTACCCCTACAGATACGCAGTATTTT. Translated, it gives CAWSDQGTPTDTQYF.

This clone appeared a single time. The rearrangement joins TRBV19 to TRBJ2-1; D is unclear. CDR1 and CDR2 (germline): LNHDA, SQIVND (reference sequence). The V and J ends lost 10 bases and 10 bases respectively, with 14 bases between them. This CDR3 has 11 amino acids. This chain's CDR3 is CATRGGREQFF. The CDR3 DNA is TGTGCCACAAGAGGTGGTCGCGAGCAGTTCTTC.

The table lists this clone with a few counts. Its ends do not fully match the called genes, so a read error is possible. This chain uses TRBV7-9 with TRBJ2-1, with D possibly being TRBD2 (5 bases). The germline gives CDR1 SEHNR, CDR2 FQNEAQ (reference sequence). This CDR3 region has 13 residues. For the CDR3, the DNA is TGTTCCAGCAGCTTAGACGGGAAACTAGTATGGTTCTTC. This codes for CSSSLDGKLVWFF.

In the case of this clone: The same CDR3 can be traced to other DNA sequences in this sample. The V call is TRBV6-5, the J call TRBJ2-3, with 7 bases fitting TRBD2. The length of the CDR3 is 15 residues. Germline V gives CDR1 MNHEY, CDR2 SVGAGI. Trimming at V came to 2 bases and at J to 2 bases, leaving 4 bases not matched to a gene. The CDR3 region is CASSYASGFTDTQYF. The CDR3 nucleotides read TGTGCCAGCAGTTACGCTAGCGGATTCACAGATACGCAGTATTTT.

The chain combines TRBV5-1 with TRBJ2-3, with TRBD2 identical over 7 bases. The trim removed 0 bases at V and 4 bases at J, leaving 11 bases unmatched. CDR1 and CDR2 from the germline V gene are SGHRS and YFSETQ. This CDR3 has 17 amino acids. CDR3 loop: CASSLGPGGGPADTQYF. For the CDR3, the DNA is TGCGCCAGCAGCTTGGGGCCTGGGGGAGGGCCAGCAGATACGCAGTATTTT. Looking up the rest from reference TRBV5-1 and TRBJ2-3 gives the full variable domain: KAGVTQTPRYLIKTRGQQVTLSCSPISGHRSVSWYQQTPGQGLQFLFEYFSETQRNKGNFPGRFSGRQFSNSRSEMNVSTLELGDSALYLCASSLGPGGGPADTQYFGPGTRLTVL.

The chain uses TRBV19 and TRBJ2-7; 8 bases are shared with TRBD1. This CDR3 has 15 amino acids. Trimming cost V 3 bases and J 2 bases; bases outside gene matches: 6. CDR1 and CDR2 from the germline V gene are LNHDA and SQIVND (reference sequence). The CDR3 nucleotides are TGTGCCAGTAGTATGCGAAACAGGGGGGCCTACGAGCAGTACTTC. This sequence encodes CASSMRNRGAYEQYF.

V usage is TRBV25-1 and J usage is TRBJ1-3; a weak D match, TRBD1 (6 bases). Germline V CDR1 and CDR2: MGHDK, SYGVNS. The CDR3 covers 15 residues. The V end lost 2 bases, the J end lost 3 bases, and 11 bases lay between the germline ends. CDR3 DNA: TGTGCCAGCAGTGAACTGGGGGCAGGTGGAAACACCATATATTTT. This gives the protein CASSELGAGGNTIYF.